This TCR beta chain was identified during a study of shared clonotypes between healthy human individuals. Study-wide points: Among non-shared clonotypes, generation probabilities were lower than among those shared by all four donors. Collection of samples was limited to blood; tissue repertoires likely differ. Researchers found naive subsets generally carried larger estimated richness than memory subsets.

CDR1 is GTSNPN and CDR2 is SVGIG in the germline V gene (reference sequence). There are 15 residues in the CDR3. V was trimmed by 0 bases and J by 10 bases, leaving 16 bases between them. Terminally differentiated effector memory CD45RA+ cells were excluded from the naive CD8 cells, which were CD45RO-negative and positively selected for CCR7. This table comes from immunoSEQ multiplex PCR, and its TCRdb copy is limited to in-frame clones, with some not included. The sample holds some 2.1 million clones, 85% to 95% seen once. Concerning this clone: The target antigen is unknown.

This rearrangement joins TRBV30 to TRBJ1-6, with D uncertain. The sequence was collected from a man younger than 35 in good health. Some clones in this sample may be carry-over from other donors' samples. The specimen was naive CD8+ T cells from PBMCs. The CDR3 DNA follows: TGTGCCTGGAGTGTACTCGGCCCAGGAGAATCACCCCTCCACTTT. This translates into CAWSVLGPGESPLHF.